This is a list of T cell receptor beta chains from one sample in a study of cytomegalovirus exposure and HLA in healthy donors. The assay was immunoSEQ multiplex PCR, and TCRdb's table has in-frame clones only and misses some. The profile covers about 85,000 clones, with 80% appearing a single time and about 32% taken by the ten largest. Sequencing was performed on PBMCs. The receptor set was obtained from a man aged 50-60 years in good health and CMV-seropositive. The CDR3 runs from the conserved cysteine through the conserved F or W. The order of the fields is J gene, V gene, CDR3 protein.

TRBJ2-5 TRBV7-9 CSSSIPSGGAETQYF
TRBJ2-2 TRBV7-7 CASSLGGVRTGELFF
TRBJ1-1 TRBV30 CAWSPTDSKNTEAFF
TRBJ1-2 TRBV7-9 CASSSIAPGQGFYGYTF
TRBJ2-5 TRBV7-9 CASSWVGQGGQETQYF
TRBJ2-5 TRBV14 CASSQEGRTGLGTQYF
TRBJ2-3 TRBV6-5 CASRDKGTDTQYF
TRBJ2-7 TRBV4-1 CASSQATGSYEQYF
TRBJ2-7 TRBV18 CASSPSRDSSYEQYF
TRBJ2-1 TRBV11-2 CASSPTQRATYNEQFF
TRBJ1-2 TRBV6-5 CASSYSPDRGVGYTF
TRBJ2-7 TRBV5-1 CASSLQSPSGRAWDEQYF
TRBJ1-2 TRBV5-1 CASSLNTGDVYGYTF
TRBJ2-7 TRBV7-3 CASSLRPRTGGHSYEQYF
TRBJ2-7 TRBV30 CAWSDNKGQTAYEQYF
TRBJ2-1 TRBV2 CASSDRHYNEQFF